This T cell receptor (beta chain) was identified in a study of identifying expanded T cells in peripheral blood. Germline CDR1 and CDR2: SGHTA and FQGTGA. The length of the CDR3 is 17 residues. The ends were cut back, 0 bases at V and 3 bases at J, with 14 bases in the middle. No infections or other immune events were documented during collection. For this clone: Its antigen is unknown.

Produced via immunoSEQ multiplex PCR; TCRdb's table is partial and in-frame only. The sample consists of over 100,000 clones, 88% of them appearing once. General study results and limits: Technical replicates showed around 1.3 changed clones; about 2 weeks around 15; four weeks 19. Clone count variance between roughly two-week samples rose with total template count.

The sequence was collected from a person between 18 and 69 years old in good health. Source material: blood. The chain joins TRBV7-3 to TRBJ1-4, with D uncertain. The CDR3 DNA is TGTGCCAGCAGCTTAACGCCGGTCTTAGGGTCTAATGAAAAACTGTTTTTT. This gives the protein CASSLTPVLGSNEKLFF.